Reported below is one TCR beta chain. Its antigen is as yet unknown. The data belong to a study of cytomegalovirus exposure and HLA in healthy donors. The PCR had 60 Vbeta and 13 Jbeta primers. Original handling: In a later analysis, the count reached 80 million or so unique TCR beta chains, with 10 million to 11 million shared. The protocol was immunoSEQ multiplex PCR, while the TCRdb copy is restricted to in-frame clones and leaves out a portion. The V and J calls and clone size come from that table; D and trimming were worked out from the DNA. Among 120,000 or so clones, around 72% were seen once, and the ten largest hold around 9.1%. Study outcomes and limitations: An observed cluster of highly shared sequence variants was recorded as a likely sequencing artifact.

CDR1 is MGHRA, CDR2 YSYEKL, per germline. Trimming took 0 bases from V and 5 from J, leaving 13 bases between them. The CDR3 spans 16 residues. This TCR came from a woman aged 45 to 65 in good health and CMV-seropositive. Sample: PBMCs. The chain employs TRBV4-1 and TRBJ2-2, with D maybe TRBD1 (6 bases). CDR3 coding DNA: TGCGCCAGCAGCCAAGAAGGGTCAGGGGAGACCGGGGAGCTGTTTTTT. It specifies CASSQEGSGETGELFF.